This entry describes one T cell receptor (beta chain). This sample stems from a study of T cell repertoires in cytomegalovirus infection. TCRdb re-called the reads through MiXCR, storing one row per CDR3 protein. The table lists some 390,000 distinct CDR3 sequences, about a sixth of them singletons. Sequencing input: PBMCs. This sequence originates from a human donor in good health (CMV status not recorded). Some clones in this sample may be carry-over from other donors' samples.

This CDR3 reads CASRIDRRSSEQFF. The CDR3, as DNA: TGTGCCAGCAGAATAGACAGGAGGAGTAGTGAGCAGTTCTTC. This chain uses TRBV12-3 or TRBV12-4 with TRBJ2-1; D is possibly TRBD1 (6 bases). The CDR3 length is 14 residues. V was pared by 6 bases and J by 9 bases, with 18 bases between.